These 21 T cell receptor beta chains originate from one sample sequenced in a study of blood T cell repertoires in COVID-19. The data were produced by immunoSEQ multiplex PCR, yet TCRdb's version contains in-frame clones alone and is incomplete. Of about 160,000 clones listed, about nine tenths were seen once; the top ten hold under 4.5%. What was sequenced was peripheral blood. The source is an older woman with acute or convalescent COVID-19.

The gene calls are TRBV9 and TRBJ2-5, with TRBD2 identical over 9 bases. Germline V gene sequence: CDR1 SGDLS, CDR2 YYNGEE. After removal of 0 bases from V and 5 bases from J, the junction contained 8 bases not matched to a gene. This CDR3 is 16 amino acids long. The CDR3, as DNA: TGTGCCAGCAGCGTAGTTGGTAGCGGGAGAGGGGAGACCCAGTACTTC. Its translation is CASSVVGSGRGETQYF.

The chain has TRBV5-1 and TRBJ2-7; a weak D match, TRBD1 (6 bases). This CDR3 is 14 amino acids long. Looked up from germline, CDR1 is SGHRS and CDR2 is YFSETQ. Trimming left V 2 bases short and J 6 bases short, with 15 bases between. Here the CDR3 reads CASSFGGAGSEQYF. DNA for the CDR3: TGCGCCAGCAGCTTTGGGGGCGCCGGTTCCGAGCAGTACTTC.

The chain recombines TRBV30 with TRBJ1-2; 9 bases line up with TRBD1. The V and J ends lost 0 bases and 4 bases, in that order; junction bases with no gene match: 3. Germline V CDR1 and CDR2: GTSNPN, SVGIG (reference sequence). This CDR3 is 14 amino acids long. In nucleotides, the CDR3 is TGTGCCTGGAGTGTCACAGGGGGCACCTATGGCTACACCTTC. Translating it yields CAWSVTGGTYGYTF. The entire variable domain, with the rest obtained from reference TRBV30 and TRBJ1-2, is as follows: SQTIHQWPATLVQPVGSPLSLECTVEGTSNPNLYWYRQAAGRGLQLLFYSVGIGQISSEVPQNLSASRPQDRQFILSSKKLLLSDSGFYLCAWSVTGGTYGYTFGSGTRLTVV.

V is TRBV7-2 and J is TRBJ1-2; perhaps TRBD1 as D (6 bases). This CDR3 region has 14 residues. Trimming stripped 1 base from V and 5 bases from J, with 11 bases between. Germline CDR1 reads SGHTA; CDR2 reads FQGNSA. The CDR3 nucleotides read TGTGCCAGCAGCTTAGGCCCAGGGGCATATGGCTACACCTTC. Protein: CASSLGPGAYGYTF.

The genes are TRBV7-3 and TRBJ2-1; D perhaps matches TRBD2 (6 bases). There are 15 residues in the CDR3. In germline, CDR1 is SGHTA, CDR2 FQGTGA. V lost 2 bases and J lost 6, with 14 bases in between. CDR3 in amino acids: CASSLWGRGVNEQFF. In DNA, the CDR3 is TGTGCCAGCAGCTTATGGGGTCGCGGGGTCAATGAGCAGTTCTTC. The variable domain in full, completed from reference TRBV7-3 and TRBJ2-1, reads GAGVSQTPSNKVTEKGKYVELRCDPISGHTALYWYRQSLGQGPEFLIYFQGTGAADDSGLPNDRFFAVRPEGSVSTLKIQRTERGDSAVYLCASSLWGRGVNEQFFGPGTRLTVL.

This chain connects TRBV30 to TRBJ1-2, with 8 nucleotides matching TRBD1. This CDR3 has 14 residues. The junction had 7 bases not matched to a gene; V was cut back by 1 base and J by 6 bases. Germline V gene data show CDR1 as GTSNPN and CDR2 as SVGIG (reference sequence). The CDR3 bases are TGTGCCTGGAGTGGTCGGACAGGGAGTAATGGCTACACCTTC. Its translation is CAWSGRTGSNGYTF.

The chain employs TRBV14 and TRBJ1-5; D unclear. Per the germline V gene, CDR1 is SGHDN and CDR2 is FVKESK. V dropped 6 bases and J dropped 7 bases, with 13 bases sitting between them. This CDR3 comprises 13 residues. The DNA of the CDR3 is TGTGCCAGCAGTAATGGGCCCGGCCAGCCCCAGCATTTT. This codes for CASSNGPGQPQHF.

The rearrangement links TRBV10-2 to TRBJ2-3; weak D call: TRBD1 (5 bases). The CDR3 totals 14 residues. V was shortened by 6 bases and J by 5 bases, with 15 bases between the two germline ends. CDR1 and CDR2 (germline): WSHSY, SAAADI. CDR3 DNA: TGCGCCAGCAGCAGCAGGACAACCCAAGATACGCAGTATTTT. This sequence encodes CASSSRTTQDTQYF.

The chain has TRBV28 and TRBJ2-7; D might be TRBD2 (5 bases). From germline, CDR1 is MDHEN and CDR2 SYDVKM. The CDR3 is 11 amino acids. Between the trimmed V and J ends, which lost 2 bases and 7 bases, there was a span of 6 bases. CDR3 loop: CASSLTGEQYF. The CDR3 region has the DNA TGTGCCAGCAGTTTAACGGGGGAGCAGTACTTC.

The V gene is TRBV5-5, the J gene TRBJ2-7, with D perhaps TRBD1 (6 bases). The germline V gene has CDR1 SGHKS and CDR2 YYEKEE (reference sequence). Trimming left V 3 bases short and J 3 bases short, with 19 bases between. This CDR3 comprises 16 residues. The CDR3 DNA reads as TGTGCCAGCAGCTCGGACCCGAAGACAGGTATCTACGAGCAGTACTTC. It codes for CASSSDPKTGIYEQYF.

CDR3 coding DNA: TGTGCCAGCAGCGCCGGACAGGGTTTTCCTTACGAGCAGTACTTC. It translates to CASSAGQGFPYEQYF. The chain uses TRBV9 and TRBJ2-7, with TRBD1 identical over 8 bases. The CDR3 extends over 15 amino acids. V shed 3 bases, J shed 4 bases, and the junction held 9 bases outside the gene matches. CDR1 SGDLS and CDR2 YYNGEE come from the germline V gene.

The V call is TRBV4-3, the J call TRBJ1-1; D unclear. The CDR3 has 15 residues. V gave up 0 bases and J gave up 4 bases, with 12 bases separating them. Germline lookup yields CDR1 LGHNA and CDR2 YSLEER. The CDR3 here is CASSQDWEGITEAFF. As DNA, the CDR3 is TGCGCCAGCAGCCAAGATTGGGAGGGAATCACTGAAGCTTTCTTT.

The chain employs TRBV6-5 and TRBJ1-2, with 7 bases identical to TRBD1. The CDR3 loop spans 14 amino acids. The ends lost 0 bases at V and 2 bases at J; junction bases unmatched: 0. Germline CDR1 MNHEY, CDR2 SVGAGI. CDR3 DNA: TGTGCCAGCAGTTACTCGGGACAGAACTATGGCTACACCTTC. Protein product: CASSYSGQNYGYTF.

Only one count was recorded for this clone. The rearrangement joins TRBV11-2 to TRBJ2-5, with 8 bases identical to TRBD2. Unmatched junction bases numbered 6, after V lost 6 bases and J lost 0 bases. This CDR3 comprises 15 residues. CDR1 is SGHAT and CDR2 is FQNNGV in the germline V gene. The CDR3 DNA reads TGTGCCAGCAGTTCTAGCGGGCGGAACCAAGAGACCCAGTACTTC. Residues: CASSSSGRNQETQYF.

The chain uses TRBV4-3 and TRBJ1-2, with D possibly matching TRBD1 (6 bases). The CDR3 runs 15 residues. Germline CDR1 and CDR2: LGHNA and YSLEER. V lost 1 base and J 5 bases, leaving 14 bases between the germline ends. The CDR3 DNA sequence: TGCGCCAGCAGCCAAGTCCCCGACAGGATTTATGGCTACACCTTC. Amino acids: CASSQVPDRIYGYTF.

This CDR3 is CASSLRPGQTDLVGKLFF. Here the CDR3 DNA reads TGCGCCAGCAGCCTAAGGCCGGGACAGACCGATTTGGTTGGGAAACTGTTTTTT. J is TRBJ1-4 and V is TRBV5-1; TRBD1 matches 7 bases. The CDR3 is 18 amino acids. Per the germline V gene, CDR1 is SGHRS and CDR2 is YFSETQ. V shed 4 bases, J shed 11 bases, and the junction held 23 bases outside the gene matches. The full variable domain, its missing parts supplied by reference TRBV5-1 and TRBJ1-4, is KAGVTQTPRYLIKTRGQQVTLSCSPISGHRSVSWYQQTPGQGLQFLFEYFSETQRNKGNFPGRFSGRQFSNSRSEMNVSTLELGDSALYLCASSLRPGQTDLVGKLFFGSGTQLSVL.

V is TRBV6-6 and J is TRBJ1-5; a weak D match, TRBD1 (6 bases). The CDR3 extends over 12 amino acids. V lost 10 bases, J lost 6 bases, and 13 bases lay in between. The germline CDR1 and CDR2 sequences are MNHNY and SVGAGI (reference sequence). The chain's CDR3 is CATAPGAQPQHF. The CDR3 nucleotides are TGTGCCACCGCACCAGGGGCTCAGCCCCAGCATTTT.

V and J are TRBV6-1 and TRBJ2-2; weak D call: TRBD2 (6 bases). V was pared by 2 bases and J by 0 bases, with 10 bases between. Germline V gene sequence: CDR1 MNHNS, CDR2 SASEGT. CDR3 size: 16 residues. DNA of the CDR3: TGTGCCAGCAGTGAACCCCCGGGGGCGAACACCGGGGAGCTGTTTTTT. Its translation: CASSEPPGANTGELFF.

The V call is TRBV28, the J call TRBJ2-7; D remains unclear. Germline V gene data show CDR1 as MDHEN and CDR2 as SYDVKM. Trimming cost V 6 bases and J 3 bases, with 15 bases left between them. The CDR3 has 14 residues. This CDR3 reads CASRLAALDYEQYF. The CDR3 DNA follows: TGTGCCAGCAGGCTGGCGGCTTTGGACTACGAGCAGTACTTC.

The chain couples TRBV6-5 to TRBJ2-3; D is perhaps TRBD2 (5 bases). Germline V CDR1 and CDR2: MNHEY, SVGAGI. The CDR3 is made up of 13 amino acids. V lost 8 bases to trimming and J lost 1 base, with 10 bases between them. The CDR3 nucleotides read TGTGCCAGCGGGGAGAGGGGCACAGATACGCAGTATTTT. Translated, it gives CASGERGTDTQYF.

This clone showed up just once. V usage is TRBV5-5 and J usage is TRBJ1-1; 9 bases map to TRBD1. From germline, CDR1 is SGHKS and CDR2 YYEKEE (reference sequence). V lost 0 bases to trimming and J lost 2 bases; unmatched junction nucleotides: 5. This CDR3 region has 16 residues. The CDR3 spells CASSLGQGVGNTEAFF. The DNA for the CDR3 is TGTGCCAGCAGCTTGGGACAGGGGGTAGGCAACACTGAAGCTTTCTTT.